This TCR beta chain derives from a study of beta chain features in type 1 diabetes. Study information: Investigators examined roughly 99,000,000 sorted cells across all samples.

The authors reverse transcribed all of the isolated RNA, so sequencing captured expressed TCRB transcripts. The repertoire was sequenced with immunoSEQ multiplex PCR; TCRdb's copy has only in-frame clones and lacks some. The sample contains hundreds of thousands of clones, over 11% of which appear only once. Findings and limits, study-wide: TCRB CDR3s from Type 1 diabetes patients were moderately but significantly shorter in all four CD4+ subsets. Type 1 diabetes patients had fewer VDJ junction insertions and more deletions. Patients showed naive, central memory and Treg TCRB repertoires that appeared more similar than those of healthy donors. Whatever favoring of shorter templates PCR might show would apply equally to patients and controls.

Of note for this clone: The antigen remains unidentified.

With 1 base clipped from V and 4 bases from J, the junction kept 0 bases outside the gene matches. In germline, CDR1 is SEHNR, CDR2 FQNEAQ (reference sequence). CDR3 size: 14 residues. This TCR derives from a man between 18 and 35 years old with type 1 diabetes. Sequencing input: naive CD4+ T cells from blood. This chain links TRBV7-9 with TRBJ1-5; the match to TRBD1 covers 8 bases. DNA for the CDR3: TGTGCCAGCAGCTTAGGGACAGGGAATCAGCCCCAGCATTTT. Its translation: CASSLGTGNQPQHF.